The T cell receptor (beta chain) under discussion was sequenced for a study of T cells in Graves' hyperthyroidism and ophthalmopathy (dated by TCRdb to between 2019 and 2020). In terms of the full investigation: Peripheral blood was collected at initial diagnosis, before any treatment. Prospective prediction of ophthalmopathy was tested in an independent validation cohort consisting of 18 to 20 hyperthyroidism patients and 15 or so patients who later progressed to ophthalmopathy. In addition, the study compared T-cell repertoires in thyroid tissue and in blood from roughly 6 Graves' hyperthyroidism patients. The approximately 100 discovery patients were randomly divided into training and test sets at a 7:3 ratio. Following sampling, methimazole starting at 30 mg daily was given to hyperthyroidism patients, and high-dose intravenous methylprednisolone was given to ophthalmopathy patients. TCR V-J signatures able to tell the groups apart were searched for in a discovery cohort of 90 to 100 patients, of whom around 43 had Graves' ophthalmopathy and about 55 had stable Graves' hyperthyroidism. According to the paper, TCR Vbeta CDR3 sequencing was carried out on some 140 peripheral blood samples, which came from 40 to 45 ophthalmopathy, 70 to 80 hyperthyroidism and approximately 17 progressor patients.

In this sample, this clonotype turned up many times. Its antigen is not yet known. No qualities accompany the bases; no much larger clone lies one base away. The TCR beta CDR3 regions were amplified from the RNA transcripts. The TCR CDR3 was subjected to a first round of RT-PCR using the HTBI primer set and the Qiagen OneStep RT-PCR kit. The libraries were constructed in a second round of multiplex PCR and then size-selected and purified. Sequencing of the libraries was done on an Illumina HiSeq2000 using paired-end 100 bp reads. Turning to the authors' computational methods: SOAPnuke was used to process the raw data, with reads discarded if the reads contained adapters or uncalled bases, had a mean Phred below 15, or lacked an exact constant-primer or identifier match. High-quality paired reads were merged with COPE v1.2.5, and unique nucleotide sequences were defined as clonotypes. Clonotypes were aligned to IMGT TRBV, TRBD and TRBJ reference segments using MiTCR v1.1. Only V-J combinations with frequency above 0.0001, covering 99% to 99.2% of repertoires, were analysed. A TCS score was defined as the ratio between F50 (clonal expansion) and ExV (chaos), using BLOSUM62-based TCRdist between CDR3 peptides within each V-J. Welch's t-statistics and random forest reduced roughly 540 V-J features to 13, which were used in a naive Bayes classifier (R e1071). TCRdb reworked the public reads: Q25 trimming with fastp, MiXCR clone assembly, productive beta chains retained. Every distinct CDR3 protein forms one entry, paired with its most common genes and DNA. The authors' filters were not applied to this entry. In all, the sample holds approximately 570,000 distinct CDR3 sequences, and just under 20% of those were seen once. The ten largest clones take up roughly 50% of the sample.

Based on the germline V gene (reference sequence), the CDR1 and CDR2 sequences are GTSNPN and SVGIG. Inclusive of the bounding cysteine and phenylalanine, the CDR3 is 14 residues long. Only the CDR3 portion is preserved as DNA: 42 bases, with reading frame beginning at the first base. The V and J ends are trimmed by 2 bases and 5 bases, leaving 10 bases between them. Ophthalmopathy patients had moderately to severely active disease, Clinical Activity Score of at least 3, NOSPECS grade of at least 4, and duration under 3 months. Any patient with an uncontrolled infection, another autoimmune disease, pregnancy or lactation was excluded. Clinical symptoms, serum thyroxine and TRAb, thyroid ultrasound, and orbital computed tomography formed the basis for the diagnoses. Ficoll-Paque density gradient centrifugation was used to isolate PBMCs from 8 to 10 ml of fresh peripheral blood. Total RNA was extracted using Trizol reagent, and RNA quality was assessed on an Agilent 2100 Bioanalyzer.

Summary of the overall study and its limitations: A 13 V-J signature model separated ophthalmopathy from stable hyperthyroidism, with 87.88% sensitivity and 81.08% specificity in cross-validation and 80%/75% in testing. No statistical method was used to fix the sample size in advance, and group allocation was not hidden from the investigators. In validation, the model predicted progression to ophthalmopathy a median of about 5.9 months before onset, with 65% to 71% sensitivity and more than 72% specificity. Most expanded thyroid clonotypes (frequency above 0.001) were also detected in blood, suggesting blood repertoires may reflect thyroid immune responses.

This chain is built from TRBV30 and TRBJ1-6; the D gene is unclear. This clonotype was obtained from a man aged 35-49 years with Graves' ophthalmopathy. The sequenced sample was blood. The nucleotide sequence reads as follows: TGTGCCTGGAGTAAAGAGATTAATAATTCACCCCTCCACTTT. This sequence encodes CAWSKEINNSPLHF.